The text below deals with one T cell receptor beta chain. This entry comes from a study of blood T cell repertoires in COVID-19. Study background: Material from acute and convalescent COVID-19 was sourced from the United States, Italy and Spain. PBMCs, B-cell-depleted T cells, or T cells provided the cDNA or gDNA that made up the material.

Trimming took off 5 bases at V and 6 bases at J, with 17 bases between the two ends. CDR1 is SGHAT and CDR2 is FQNNGV in the germline V gene. This CDR3 region has 15 residues. Using immunoSEQ multiplex PCR, the repertoire was profiled, and TCRdb retains in-frame clones only, with some absent. Of some 140,000 clones in the sample, approximately 80% were seen once. Sequencing was carried out using peripheral blood. The sequence was collected from a woman over 75 with acute or convalescent COVID-19. This chain uses TRBV11-2 with TRBJ2-1; D might be TRBD1 (7 bases). The CDR3 sequence is CASSRRGAGGNEQFF. CDR3 in DNA: TGTGCCAGCAGCCGGAGGGGGGCAGGGGGCAATGAGCAGTTCTTC.